The 18 T cell receptor beta chains reported below all come from one sample, sequenced in a study of blood T cell repertoires in COVID-19 (dated by TCRdb to the early 2020s). Preparation of the library involved the immunoSEQ multiplex PCR assay. The immuneACCESS repertoire file appears here via TCRdb, limited to in-frame rearrangements. These files lack a portion of the clones; in checked studies, under half of the deficit traces to unresolved V genes, and the cause of the others is not known. For this sample there are some 460,000 clones; around nine tenths appear just once. The biggest ten clones account for around 1.8% of the sample. The sample taken for sequencing was PBMCs or T cells enriched from blood (not recorded which). These receptors were taken from a woman younger than 35 with acute COVID-19.

This rearrangement joins TRBV7-2 to TRBJ2-3; 10 bases align to TRBD2. The CDR3 runs to 16 residues. Germline trimming cut 5 bases from V and 0 bases from J; bases unmatched to any gene: 5. CDR1 is SGHTA, CDR2 FQGNSA, per germline. The chain's CDR3 is CASSMTSGLSTDTQYF. In DNA form, the CDR3 reads TGTGCCAGCAGCATGACTAGCGGGCTTAGCACAGATACGCAGTATTTT.

J is TRBJ2-1 and V is TRBV19; 10 nucleotides agree with TRBD2. The V segment lost 3 bases and the J segment 9 bases; nucleotides outside the gene matches: 8. The germline gives CDR1 LNHDA, CDR2 SQIVND (reference sequence). The CDR3 has 15 residues. Here the CDR3 DNA reads TGTGCCAGTAGTATTGTTCTAGCGGGAGTATCTGAGCAGTTCTTC. Protein product: CASSIVLAGVSEQFF.

The gene calls are TRBV27 and TRBJ2-3; 10 bases are a match to TRBD2. The CDR3 consists of 17 residues. V lost 4 bases and J lost 3; bases outside the gene matches: 10. Germline V CDR1 and CDR2: MNHEY, SMNVEV (reference sequence). The DNA for the CDR3 is TGTGCCAGCAGTTGGCGGGGTAGCGGGGGGAAAACAGATACGCAGTATTTT. This codes for CASSWRGSGGKTDTQYF.

This clone has just one count. The chain uses TRBV6-5 and TRBJ1-1, with 9 bases lining up with TRBD1. Germline V gene lookup returns CDR1 MNHEY and CDR2 SVGAGI. This CDR3 spans 15 amino acids. Trimming at V came to 2 bases and at J to 1 base, leaving 2 bases not matched to a gene. CDR3 in DNA: TGTGCCAGCAGTTACCAGGGACAGGGGAACACTGAAGCTTTCTTT. Translating it yields CASSYQGQGNTEAFF.

The V and J genes are TRBV3-1 (or the pseudogene TRBV3-2) and TRBJ1-6; no clear D. Per the germline V gene, CDR1 is LGHDT and CDR2 is YNNKEL (reference sequence). This CDR3 has 16 amino acids. The V end was cut by 4 bases, the J end by 5 bases, with 15 bases between. Written as DNA, the CDR3 is TGTGCCAGCAGCCCGACATTCATACATCATAATTCACCCCTCCACTTT. Residues: CASSPTFIHHNSPLHF.

The genes are TRBV5-1 and TRBJ2-3; the match to TRBD2 covers 15 bases. This CDR3 has 18 residues. After removal of 2 bases from V and 2 bases from J, the junction contained 6 bases not matched to a gene. The germline gives CDR1 SGHRS, CDR2 YFSETQ. The CDR3 DNA reads TGCGCCAGCAGCTTACAGGGACTAGCGGGGGGCAACACAGATACGCAGTATTTT. This translates into CASSLQGLAGGNTDTQYF.

The chain is built from TRBV9 and TRBJ1-2; D is uncertain. Germline CDR1 and CDR2: SGDLS and YYNGEE. Trimming stripped 4 bases from V and 1 base from J, with 14 bases between. The CDR3 consists of 15 residues. CDR3 residues: CASSPTLRGNYGYTF. The CDR3 bases are TGTGCCAGCAGCCCTACACTCCGGGGTAACTATGGCTACACCTTC.

This chain links TRBV30 with TRBJ1-5, with D perhaps matching TRBD1 (6 bases). Germline CDR1 and CDR2: GTSNPN and SVGIG (reference sequence). V gave up 2 bases and J gave up 4 bases, with 15 bases separating them. The CDR3 is 15 residues long. CDR3 nucleotide sequence: TGTGCCTGGAGTAAGTCAGGCCAGGGGAATCAGCCCCAGCATTTT. It translates to CAWSKSGQGNQPQHF.

V usage is TRBV18 and J usage is TRBJ2-6; the D gene is possibly TRBD1 (5 bases). V gave up 4 bases and J gave up 1 base, with 11 bases separating them. Germline CDR1 KGHSH, CDR2 LQKENI. CDR3 size: 16 residues. The CDR3 DNA is TGTGCCAGCTCACTTACTCAGGGTTCTGGGGCCAACGTCCTGACTTTC. This sequence encodes CASSLTQGSGANVLTF.

V usage is TRBV6-5 and J usage is TRBJ1-6, with TRBD1 matching 11 bases. After removal of 2 bases from V and 10 bases from J, the junction contained 4 bases not matched to a gene. Germline V gene data show CDR1 as MNHEY and CDR2 as SVGAGI. CDR3 size: 15 residues. CDR3 coding DNA: TGTGCCAGCAGTTACGGACAGGGGGCCGGATCACCCCTCCACTTT. This codes for CASSYGQGAGSPLHF.

Only one count was recorded for this clone. The V call is TRBV6-6, the J call TRBJ2-6; D gene ambiguous. The CDR3 consists of 14 residues. Germline CDR1 reads MNHNY; CDR2 reads SVGAGI (reference sequence). V dropped 6 bases and J dropped 0 bases, with 6 bases sitting between them. This CDR3 is CASRFFSGANVLTF. CDR3 coding DNA: TGTGCCAGCAGATTCTTCTCTGGGGCCAACGTCCTGACTTTC.

The rearrangement links TRBV27 to TRBJ2-7; D gene unclear. Trimming shortened V by 6 bases and J by 2 bases, and 5 bases separated the two germline ends. This CDR3 comprises 11 residues. Germline V CDR1 and CDR2: MNHEY, SMNVEV (reference sequence). The CDR3 DNA follows: TGTGCCAGCAGACTCCCCTACGAGCAGTACTTC. Translation gives CASRLPYEQYF.

This clone was detected only once. The V and J genes are TRBV12-3 or TRBV12-4 and TRBJ1-2; D may be TRBD1 (5 bases). Trimming pared 5 bases from V and 2 bases from J, leaving 6 bases between. CDR3 length: 12 residues. The CDR3 nucleotides are TGTGCCAGCAGTAGACAGAACTATGGCTACACCTTC. Protein product: CASSRQNYGYTF.

The rearrangement links TRBV3-1 (or the pseudogene TRBV3-2) to TRBJ1-2; no clear D gene. The germline gives CDR1 LGHDT, CDR2 YNNKEL (reference sequence). V lost 0 bases to trimming and J lost 8 bases, with 16 bases between them. The CDR3 sequence is 15 residues long. The CDR3 DNA is TGTGCCAGCAGCCAAGACGAAGTAAGCCCGGGAGGCTACACCTTC. Translating it yields CASSQDEVSPGGYTF.

The chain couples TRBV7-8 to TRBJ1-4, with D unclear. The CDR3 contains 14 residues. Trimming took off 5 bases at V and 4 bases at J, with 11 bases between the two ends. In germline, CDR1 is SGHVS, CDR2 FQNEAQ. CDR3: CASSVTVLNEKLFF. The CDR3 coding sequence is TGTGCCAGCAGCGTTACAGTGCTTAATGAAAAACTGTTTTTT.

The rearrangement uses TRBV5-1 and TRBJ1-2; 12 nucleotides match TRBD1. V was pared by 0 bases and J by 3 bases, with 3 bases of the junction left unmatched. The CDR3 runs 16 residues. Looked up from germline, CDR1 is SGHRS and CDR2 is YFSETQ. The CDR3 DNA is TGCGCCAGCAGCTTGGCCGGGACAGGGGGCGACTATGGCTACACCTTC. Translated, it gives CASSLAGTGGDYGYTF.

The J gene is TRBJ2-1, the V gene TRBV6-2 or TRBV6-3; 8 bases are shared with TRBD2. Trimming cost V 5 bases and J 0 bases; bases outside gene matches: 6. CDR1 is MNHEY, CDR2 SVGEGT, per germline. CDR3 length: 16 amino acids. DNA of the CDR3: TGTGCCAGCAGTCCCGGGCTAGCGGGCTCCTACAATGAGCAGTTCTTC. It yields the protein CASSPGLAGSYNEQFF.

The chain employs TRBV15 and TRBJ2-7; the match to TRBD2 covers 8 bases. The CDR3 contains 14 residues. Trimming took 1 base from V and 4 from J; bases not matched to a gene: 3. Germline CDR1 is LNHNV and CDR2 is YYDKDF (reference sequence). The CDR3 nucleotides read TGTGCCACCAGCAGAGCAGCGGGAGTTTACGAGCAGTACTTC. It encodes CATSRAAGVYEQYF.